The 21 T cell receptor beta chains in this list originate from one sample, sequenced in a study of blood T cell repertoires in COVID-19. Assay used: immunoSEQ multiplex PCR; TCRdb lists only in-frame clones, some missing. This repertoire shows approximately 130,000 clones, about 86% found once; its top ten account for 5.5% to 6.5%. Sequences were obtained from peripheral blood. The receptors come from a man at least 80 years old with active or convalescent COVID-19.

This clone was seen only once. This rearrangement joins TRBV4-1 to TRBJ1-3, with 7 positions matching TRBD1. V gave up 4 bases and J gave up 4 bases; unmatched junction bases: 7. CDR3 length: 15 residues. Germline-derived CDR1 and CDR2 are MGHRA and YSYEKL. Here the CDR3 reads CASSPAGTAGNTIYF. The CDR3 DNA is TGCGCCAGCAGCCCAGCAGGGACAGCCGGAAACACCATATATTTT.

The gene calls are TRBV5-1 and TRBJ2-3, with TRBD1 identical over 10 bases. With 0 bases clipped from V and 5 bases from J, the junction kept 6 bases outside the gene matches. Germline V lookup: CDR1 SGHRS, CDR2 YFSETQ. This CDR3 is built from 16 residues. Here the CDR3 reads CASSLGQGAGVDTQYF. The CDR3 DNA reads TGCGCCAGCAGCTTGGGACAGGGGGCTGGGGTAGATACGCAGTATTTT.

This chain connects TRBV25-1 to TRBJ1-2; D unclear. The length of the CDR3 is 15 residues. V dropped 1 base and J dropped 5 bases, with 14 bases sitting between them. Germline V CDR1 and CDR2: MGHDK, SYGVNS. CDR3 sequence: CASSESVVGSYGYTF. The CDR3 DNA reads as TGTGCCAGCAGTGAATCCGTAGTTGGGAGTTATGGCTACACCTTC.

This sequence joins TRBV5-8 and TRBJ2-5; 9 positions agree with TRBD1. The CDR3 covers 15 residues. With V trimmed by 4 bases and J by 5 bases, 9 bases remained unmatched. CDR1 and CDR2 from the germline V gene are SGHTS and YDEGEE. Written as DNA, the CDR3 is TGTGCCAGCAGCCTAGGGGGGACAGGGTCCGAGACCCAGTACTTC. It is translated as CASSLGGTGSETQYF. The entire variable domain, with the rest obtained from reference TRBV5-8 and TRBJ2-5, is as follows: EAGVTQSPTHLIKTRGQQATLRCSPISGHTSVYWYQQALGLGLQFLLWYDEGEERNRGNFPPRFSGRQFPNYSSELNVNALELEDSALYLCASSLGGTGSETQYFGPGTRLLVL.

The chain uses TRBV5-8 and TRBJ1-4; D not resolved. Germline V gives CDR1 SGHTS, CDR2 YDEGEE. The V and J ends lost 1 base and 6 bases respectively, with 7 bases between them. CDR3 size: 13 residues. The CDR3 protein is CASSLYSDEKLFF. CDR3 nucleotide sequence: TGTGCCAGCAGCTTGTACAGTGATGAAAAACTGTTTTTT.

The chain couples TRBV12-1 to TRBJ1-4. TRBV12-1 counts as a pseudogene. The CDR3 is 15 residues long. Here the CDR3 reads CASSFYELTNEKLFF. For the CDR3, the DNA is TGTGCCAGCAGCTTCTACGAATTAACTAATGAAAAACTGTTTTTT.

The chain is built from TRBV6-5 and TRBJ2-7, with D possibly being TRBD1 (5 bases). Trimming shortened V by 6 bases and J by 0 bases, and 9 bases separated the two germline ends. Germline CDR1 reads MNHEY; CDR2 reads SVGAGI. The length of the CDR3 is 13 residues. Here the CDR3 DNA reads TGTGCCAGCAGGGGGCAGAGCTCCTACGAGCAGTACTTC. It encodes CASRGQSSYEQYF.

The V gene is TRBV5-4, the J gene TRBJ2-6; D gene ambiguous. Germline lookup yields CDR1 SGHNT and CDR2 YYREEE (reference sequence). Trimming took off 4 bases at V and 4 bases at J, with 12 bases between the two ends. This CDR3 has 15 amino acids. CDR3 sequence (DNA): TGTGCCAGCAGCCACCGTGACATCGGGGCCAACGTCCTGACTTTC. Residues: CASSHRDIGANVLTF.

A single count supports this clone. The V and J genes are TRBV5-4 and TRBJ2-7; TRBD2 matches 8 bases. V lost 2 bases, J lost 0 bases, and 10 bases stayed unmatched. The CDR3 has 17 residues. Germline CDR1 and CDR2: SGHNT and YYREEE (reference sequence). CDR3 region: CASSLGKRGPDSYEQYF. The CDR3 DNA reads as TGTGCCAGCAGCTTAGGGAAGCGGGGGCCCGACTCCTACGAGCAGTACTTC.

The chain carries TRBV5-8 and TRBJ1-1; 7 nucleotides align to TRBD1. The trim removed 6 bases at V and 1 base at J, leaving 9 bases unmatched. The CDR3 is 15 amino acids. In germline, CDR1 is SGHTS, CDR2 YDEGEE. The DNA for the CDR3 is TGTGCCAGCATCACCTCGACAGGGTGGAACACTGAAGCTTTCTTT. Translating it yields CASITSTGWNTEAFF.

The J gene is TRBJ2-7, the V gene TRBV5-6, with a weak D call TRBD1 (6 bases). The CDR3 extends over 16 amino acids. The germline V and J ends were trimmed by 0 bases and 2 bases, with 15 bases remaining between them. Germline V gene sequence: CDR1 SGHDT, CDR2 YYEEEE. CDR3 loop: CASSLGGQVLTYEQYF. In DNA form, the CDR3 reads TGTGCCAGCAGCTTGGGGGGGCAGGTCTTGACCTACGAGCAGTACTTC. Using reference TRBV5-6 and TRBJ2-7 for the parts outside the CDR3, the full variable domain is DAGVTQSPTHLIKTRGQQVTLRCSPKSGHDTVSWYQQALGQGPQFIFQYYEEEERQRGNFPDRFSGHQFPNYSSELNVNALLLGDSALYLCASSLGGQVLTYEQYFGPGTRLTVT.

The chain combines TRBV7-2 with TRBJ2-5, with 10 nucleotides matching TRBD1. V shed 4 bases and J 3 bases; nucleotides not matched to a gene: 2. The CDR3 consists of 14 residues. Germline CDR1 reads SGHTA; CDR2 reads FQGNSA. This chain's CDR3 is CASSSGTGEETQYF. The CDR3 coding sequence is TGTGCCAGCAGCTCTGGGACAGGGGAAGAGACCCAGTACTTC.

J is TRBJ1-3 and V is TRBV25-1, with D hard to call. CDR1 is MGHDK and CDR2 is SYGVNS in the germline V gene. This CDR3 contains 13 residues. Trimming pared 3 bases from V and 2 bases from J, leaving 5 bases between. The CDR3 coding sequence is TGTGCCAGCAGTGAGCCGGCTGGAAACACCATATATTTT. This sequence encodes CASSEPAGNTIYF.

This rearrangement joins TRBV19 to TRBJ1-4; D is uncertain. Trimming pared 6 bases from V and 0 bases from J, leaving 8 bases between. Germline V gene data show CDR1 as LNHDA and CDR2 as SQIVND (reference sequence). The CDR3 runs 14 residues. The CDR3 is CASSETTTNEKLFF. The CDR3 region has the DNA TGTGCCAGTAGCGAGACAACAACTAATGAAAAACTGTTTTTT.

The chain uses TRBV6-5 and TRBJ2-1, with D possibly being TRBD1 (5 bases). The CDR3 extends over 15 amino acids. V lost 0 bases, J lost 7 bases, and 13 bases lay in between. Germline-derived CDR1 and CDR2 are MNHEY and SVGAGI. The CDR3 here is CASSYSLNAGNEQFF. DNA for the CDR3: TGTGCCAGCAGTTACTCGTTAAACGCAGGGAATGAGCAGTTCTTC.

The V call is TRBV28, the J call TRBJ1-2; D is perhaps TRBD1 (6 bases). The CDR3 is made up of 15 amino acids. Between the trimmed V and J ends, which lost 6 bases and 3 bases, there was a span of 17 bases. Germline CDR1 reads MDHEN; CDR2 reads SYDVKM. This CDR3 is CASSRLGAGDYGYTF. In DNA form, the CDR3 reads TGTGCCAGCAGCCGCCTGGGGGCAGGGGACTATGGCTACACCTTC.

V usage is TRBV2 and J usage is TRBJ1-5, with 7 bases aligning to TRBD1. The CDR3 runs to 15 residues. Germline V gene sequence: CDR1 SNHLY, CDR2 FYNNEI. V lost 6 bases, J lost 7 bases, and 12 bases stayed unmatched. CDR3 in amino acids: CASRYRGAGEQPQHF. The CDR3 DNA follows: TGTGCCAGCAGATACAGGGGAGCGGGAGAACAGCCCCAGCATTTT.

The chain couples TRBV7-2 to TRBJ2-3; 10 positions agree with TRBD2. The trim removed 2 bases at V and 1 base at J, leaving 3 bases unmatched. The CDR3 has 16 residues. Germline values: CDR1 SGHTA, CDR2 FQGNSA. In nucleotides, the CDR3 is TGTGCCAGCAGCTTATCCCTAGCGGGGGGCACAGATACGCAGTATTTT. Translated, it gives CASSLSLAGGTDTQYF.

The chain employs TRBV28 and TRBJ1-4, with 9 bases lining up with TRBD1. Trimming removed 5 bases from V and 6 bases from J; junction bases left unmatched: 13. Looked up from germline, CDR1 is MDHEN and CDR2 is SYDVKM. This CDR3 contains 17 residues. The CDR3 sequence: CASSTGTGSYRDEKLFF. The CDR3 bases are TGTGCCAGCAGTACCGGGACAGGGTCCTATAGGGATGAAAAACTGTTTTTT.

The V gene is TRBV4-1, the J gene TRBJ2-6; 9 nucleotides agree with TRBD2. J gave up 0 bases and V 2 bases, and 5 bases lay outside the gene matches. CDR3 size: 18 residues. Germline V lookup: CDR1 MGHRA, CDR2 YSYEKL. CDR3: CASSQSSGGYSGANVLTF. For the CDR3, the DNA is TGCGCCAGCAGCCAATCCAGCGGGGGGTACTCTGGGGCCAACGTCCTGACTTTC.

The rearrangement links TRBV7-6 to TRBJ2-3; tentatively, D is TRBD2 (6 bases). CDR3 size: 13 residues. Looked up from germline, CDR1 is SGHVS and CDR2 is FNYEAQ. The V end was cut by 1 base, the J end by 6 bases, with 8 bases between. DNA of the CDR3: TGTGCCAGCAGCTTAGGCAGCGGGGATACGCAGTATTTT. Translated: CASSLGSGDTQYF.